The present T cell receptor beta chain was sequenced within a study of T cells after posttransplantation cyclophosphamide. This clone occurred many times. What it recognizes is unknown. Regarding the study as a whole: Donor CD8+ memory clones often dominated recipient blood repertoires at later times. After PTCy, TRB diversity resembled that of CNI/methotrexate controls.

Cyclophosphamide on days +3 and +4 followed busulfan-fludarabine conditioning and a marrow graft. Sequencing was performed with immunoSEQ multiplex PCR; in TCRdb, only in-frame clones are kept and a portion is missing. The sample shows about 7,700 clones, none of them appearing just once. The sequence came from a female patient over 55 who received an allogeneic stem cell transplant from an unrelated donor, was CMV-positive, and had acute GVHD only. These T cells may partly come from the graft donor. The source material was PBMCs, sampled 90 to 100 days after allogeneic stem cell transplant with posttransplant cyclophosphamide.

CDR3 DNA: TGTGCCAGCAGCGTATCAGCGGGGGCCTACGAGCAGTACTTC. It is translated as CASSVSAGAYEQYF. The gene calls are TRBV9 and TRBJ2-7; 8 bases fit TRBD2. The CDR3 is 14 amino acids. Germline V gene lookup returns CDR1 SGDLS and CDR2 YYNGEE. V trimming: 1 base; J trimming: 2 bases; junction bases outside the gene matches: 2.